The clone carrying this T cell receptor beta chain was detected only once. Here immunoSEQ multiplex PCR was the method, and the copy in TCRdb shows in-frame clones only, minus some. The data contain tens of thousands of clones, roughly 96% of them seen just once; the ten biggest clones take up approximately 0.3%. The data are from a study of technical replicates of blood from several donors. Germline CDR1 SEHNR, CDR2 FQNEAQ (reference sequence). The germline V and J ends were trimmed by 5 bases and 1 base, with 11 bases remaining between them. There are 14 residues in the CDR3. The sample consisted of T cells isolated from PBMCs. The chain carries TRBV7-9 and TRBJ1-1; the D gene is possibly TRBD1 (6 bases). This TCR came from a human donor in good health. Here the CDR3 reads CASSLTTGNTEAFF. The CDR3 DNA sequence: TGTGCCAGCAGCCTGACGACAGGGAACACTGAAGCTTTCTTT.